The 21 T cell receptor beta chains presented below share a single source sample, sequenced in a study of technical replicates of blood from a handful of donors. Data came from immunoSEQ multiplex PCR; TCRdb stores just in-frame clones and leaves some out. The repertoire has approximately 79,000 clones, 80% to 95% of them found once; the top ten carry about 0.35%. Sequencing was done on a sample of T cells isolated from PBMCs. These receptors came from a human donor in good health.

The chain employs TRBV29-1 and TRBJ2-1, with a weak D call TRBD2 (6 bases). V was clipped by 5 bases and J by 8 bases, with 13 bases between them. CDR1 is SQVTM, CDR2 ANQGSEA, per germline. This CDR3 has 12 residues. The CDR3 spells CSVPTSFDEQFF. The CDR3, as DNA: TGCAGCGTTCCAACTAGCTTCGATGAGCAGTTCTTC.

This rearrangement joins TRBV6-5 to TRBJ2-6; D uncertain. The CDR3 contains 12 residues. Germline assignment: CDR1 MNHEY and CDR2 SVGAGI. V shed 10 bases and J shed 0 bases, with 4 bases lying between them. In nucleotides, the CDR3 is TGTGCCACCTTCTCTGGGGCCAACGTCCTGACTTTC. This translates into CATFSGANVLTF.

This chain links TRBV10-3 with TRBJ1-5; tentatively, D is TRBD1 (6 bases). This CDR3 has 18 residues. From germline, CDR1 is ENHRY and CDR2 SYGVKD. V lost 4 bases and J 0 bases, leaving 19 bases between the germline ends. CDR3 residues: CAISAFGGGSYSNQPQHF. Here the CDR3 DNA reads TGTGCCATCAGTGCCTTCGGGGGGGGCTCTTATAGCAATCAGCCCCAGCATTTT.

This clone was seen a handful of times. The chain couples TRBV30 to TRBJ1-1, with D perhaps matching TRBD1 (6 bases). The V and J ends lost 1 base and 5 bases respectively, with 8 bases between them. CDR3 size: 12 residues. Per the germline V gene, CDR1 is GTSNPN and CDR2 is SVGIG (reference sequence). The CDR3 DNA reads as TGTGCCTGGAGTGCAGGGGAGACTGAAGCTTTCTTT. It specifies CAWSAGETEAFF.

This chain links TRBV11-2 with TRBJ2-5; 13 bases are a match to TRBD2. The trim removed 3 bases at V and 2 bases at J, leaving 3 bases unmatched. This CDR3 comprises 16 residues. The V gene's germline CDR1 is SGHAT and CDR2 FQNNGV. The CDR3 is CASSLGTSGTQETQYF. DNA for the CDR3: TGTGCCAGCAGCTTGGGGACTAGCGGGACACAAGAGACCCAGTACTTC. Variable domain in full (rest from reference TRBV11-2 and TRBJ2-5): EAGVAQSPRYKIIEKRQSVAFWCNPISGHATLYWYQQILGQGPKLLIQFQNNGVVDDSQLPKDRFSAERLKGVDSTLKIQPAKLEDSAVYLCASSLGTSGTQETQYFGPGTRLLVL.

This chain links TRBV7-2 with TRBJ2-1, with D unclear. The germline CDR1 and CDR2 sequences are SGHTA and FQGNSA. The CDR3 covers 11 residues. V was clipped by 0 bases and J by 9 bases, with 3 bases between them. CDR3 in amino acids: CASSLAAEQFF. The CDR3 nucleotides are TGTGCCAGCAGCTTAGCGGCTGAGCAGTTCTTC. The full variable domain, in which reference TRBV7-2 and TRBJ2-1 provide the parts outside the CDR3, is GAGVSQSPSNKVTEKGKDVELRCDPISGHTALYWYRQSLGQGLEFLIYFQGNSAPDKSGLPSDRFSAERTGGSVSTLTIQRTQQEDSAVYLCASSLAAEQFFGPGTRLTVL.

The chain couples TRBV5-1 to TRBJ2-2; 7 nucleotides match TRBD1. The CDR3 has 16 residues. Germline CDR1 reads SGHRS; CDR2 reads YFSETQ. The V segment lost 0 bases and the J segment 1 base; nucleotides outside the gene matches: 3. CDR3: CASSLDRTGNTGELFF. CDR3 DNA sequence: TGCGCCAGCAGCTTGGATCGGACAGGGAACACCGGGGAGCTGTTTTTT.

The chain uses TRBV6-5 and TRBJ2-7; 10 bases agree with TRBD2. Germline V gene data show CDR1 as MNHEY and CDR2 as SVGAGI. This CDR3 spans 15 amino acids. Germline trimming cut 6 bases from V and 0 bases from J; bases unmatched to any gene: 5. The CDR3 reads CASSPSGRASYEQYF. CDR3 DNA: TGTGCCAGCAGCCCAAGCGGGAGGGCCTCCTACGAGCAGTACTTC.

This clone came up once. The V gene is TRBV7-3, the J gene TRBJ2-7; 9 nucleotides align to TRBD2. Germline assignment: CDR1 SGHTA and CDR2 FQGTGA. Trimming at V came to 2 bases and at J to 4 bases, leaving 6 bases not matched to a gene. This CDR3 region has 15 residues. In DNA form, the CDR3 reads TGTGCCAGCAGCTTAGGTGGCGGGAGGGGATACGAGCAGTACTTC. Protein sequence: CASSLGGGRGYEQYF.

The chain has TRBV27 and TRBJ1-1; D gene unclear. The length of the CDR3 is 16 residues. With 4 bases removed from V and 0 bases from J, the gap between germline ends came to 15 bases. CDR1 is MNHEY, CDR2 SMNVEV, per germline (reference sequence). The CDR3 is CASSWLGVGVNTEAFF. The CDR3 DNA reads TGTGCCAGCAGTTGGCTCGGGGTTGGGGTGAACACTGAAGCTTTCTTT.

The sample holds one count of this clone. This chain's CDR3 is CASSGTDWEDTQYF. CDR3 DNA sequence: TGTGCCAGCAGTGGAACTGATTGGGAGGATACGCAGTATTTT. The rearrangement links TRBV28 to TRBJ2-3; perhaps TRBD2 as D (5 bases). The CDR3 has 14 amino acids. Trimming left V 5 bases short and J 6 bases short, with 15 bases between. The germline V gene encodes CDR1 MDHEN and CDR2 SYDVKM.

This clone showed up just once. The chain links TRBV29-1 to TRBJ2-3; a weak D match, TRBD2 (5 bases). The length of the CDR3 is 14 residues. Trimming took off 7 bases at V and 6 bases at J, with 20 bases between the two ends. CDR1 is SQVTM, CDR2 ANQGSEA, per germline. The CDR3: CSAPLRAGLDTQYF. CDR3 sequence (DNA): TGCAGCGCCCCACTGCGGGCGGGCCTGGATACGCAGTATTTT.

The rearrangement links TRBV7-9 to TRBJ2-7; no clear D gene. The germline V gene has CDR1 SEHNR and CDR2 FQNEAQ (reference sequence). CDR3 length: 15 amino acids. V lost 1 base and J lost 1, with 11 bases in between. The CDR3 loop is CASSLVPDPSYEQYF. The CDR3, as DNA: TGTGCCAGCAGCTTAGTTCCAGATCCATCCTACGAGCAGTACTTC. The complete variable domain, with remaining parts taken from reference TRBV7-9 and TRBJ2-7, reads DTGVSQNPRHKITKRGQNVTFRCDPISEHNRLYWYRQTLGQGPEFLTYFQNEAQLEKSRLLSDRFSAERPKGSFSTLEIQRTEQGDSAMYLCASSLVPDPSYEQYFGPGTRLTVT.

The V call is TRBV7-3, the J call TRBJ2-1; the D gene is possibly TRBD2 (6 bases). V was clipped by 3 bases and J by 9 bases, with 15 bases between them. CDR1 SGHTA and CDR2 FQGTGA come from the germline V gene. CDR3 length: 14 amino acids. The CDR3 loop is CASSFGPPGSEQFF. The DNA for the CDR3 is TGTGCCAGCAGCTTCGGGCCCCCCGGGAGTGAGCAGTTCTTC.

The J gene is TRBJ2-7, the V gene TRBV7-2, with D unresolved. Per germline, CDR1 SGHTA and CDR2 FQGNSA. The CDR3 has 11 amino acids. With 2 bases removed from V and 4 bases from J, the gap between germline ends came to 3 bases. The CDR3 loop is CASSLIYEQYF. The CDR3 DNA is TGTGCCAGCAGCTTAATATACGAGCAGTACTTC.

This sequence joins TRBV4-1 and TRBJ2-3; 9 nucleotides align to TRBD2. The CDR3 consists of 19 residues. The V gene's germline CDR1 is MGHRA and CDR2 YSYEKL. Unmatched junction bases numbered 17, after V lost 5 bases and J lost 2 bases. CDR3 sequence: CASSTPRIPSGESTDTQYF. For the CDR3, the DNA is TGCGCCAGCAGCACACCAAGGATTCCTAGCGGGGAATCCACAGATACGCAGTATTTT.

This clone was recorded only once. V gene TRBV14 combines with J gene TRBJ2-1; TRBD2 aligns across 11 bases. After removal of 4 bases from V and 10 bases from J, the junction contained 6 bases not matched to a gene. The germline V gene encodes CDR1 SGHDN and CDR2 FVKESK. This CDR3 comprises 14 residues. CDR3 loop: CASSPSGRLREQFF. CDR3 nucleotides: TGTGCCAGCAGCCCTAGCGGGAGGCTACGGGAGCAGTTCTTC.

This CDR3 reads CASSVDRGDQPQHF. CDR3 nucleotides: TGTGCCAGCAGCGTAGACAGGGGGGATCAGCCCCAGCATTTT. The chain uses TRBV9 and TRBJ1-5, with 8 nucleotides matching TRBD1. Germline CDR1 and CDR2: SGDLS and YYNGEE. Losses at the gene ends were 0 bases for V and 5 bases for J; bases not matched to a gene: 1. CDR3 length: 14 residues.

The chain carries TRBV19 and TRBJ2-7; tentatively, D is TRBD2 (6 bases). With 11 bases removed from V and 7 bases from J, the gap between germline ends came to 30 bases. The germline gives CDR1 LNHDA, CDR2 SQIVND (reference sequence). CDR3 length: 16 residues. CDR3 residues: CAGKDKPGGIRLEQYF. DNA for the CDR3: TGTGCCGGTAAAGACAAACCTGGGGGGATCCGGTTAGAGCAGTACTTC.

The chain is built from TRBV7-8 and TRBJ2-1, with TRBD1 as a possible D gene (6 bases). V was trimmed by 4 bases and J by 7 bases, leaving 17 bases between them. The CDR3 is made up of 15 amino acids. Germline CDR1 is SGHVS and CDR2 is FQNEAQ. This CDR3 is CASSSDRQAWNEQFF. The CDR3, as DNA: TGTGCCAGCAGCTCAGACCGACAGGCCTGGAATGAGCAGTTCTTC.

V is TRBV7-8 and J is TRBJ2-1; D is possibly TRBD1 (6 bases). V dropped 1 base and J dropped 7 bases, with 14 bases sitting between them. Germline V CDR1 and CDR2: SGHVS, FQNEAQ. The CDR3 sequence is 15 residues long. The CDR3 protein is CASSLGGRGVNEQFF. Here the CDR3 DNA reads TGTGCCAGCAGCTTAGGTGGCAGGGGAGTTAATGAGCAGTTCTTC.